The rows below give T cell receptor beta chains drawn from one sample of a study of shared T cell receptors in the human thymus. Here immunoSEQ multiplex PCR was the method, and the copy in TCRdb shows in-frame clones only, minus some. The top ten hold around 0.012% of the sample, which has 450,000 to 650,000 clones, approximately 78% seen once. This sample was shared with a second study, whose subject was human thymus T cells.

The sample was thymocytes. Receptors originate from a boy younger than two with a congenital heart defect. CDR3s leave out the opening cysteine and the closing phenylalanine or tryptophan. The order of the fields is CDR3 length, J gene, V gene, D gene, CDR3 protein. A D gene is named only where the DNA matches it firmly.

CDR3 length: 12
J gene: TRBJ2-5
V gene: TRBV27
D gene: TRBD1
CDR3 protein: ASSPRQGWETQY

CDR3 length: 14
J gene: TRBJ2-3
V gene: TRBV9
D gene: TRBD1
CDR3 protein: ASSAPGTGSTDTQY

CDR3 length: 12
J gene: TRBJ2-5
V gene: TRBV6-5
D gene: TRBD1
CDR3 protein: ASRPGDRAETQY

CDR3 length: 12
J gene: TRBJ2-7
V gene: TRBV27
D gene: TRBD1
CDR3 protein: ASRGHGTGESEY

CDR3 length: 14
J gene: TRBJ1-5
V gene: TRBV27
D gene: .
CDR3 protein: ASSLSGARGNQPQH

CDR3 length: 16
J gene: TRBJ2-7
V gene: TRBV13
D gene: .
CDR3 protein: ASSLEVRPIKGAYEQY

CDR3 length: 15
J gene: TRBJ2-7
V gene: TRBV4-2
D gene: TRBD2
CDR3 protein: ASSQVGLAQTTYEQY

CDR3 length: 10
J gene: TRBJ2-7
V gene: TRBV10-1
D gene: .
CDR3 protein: ASSDRTGEQY

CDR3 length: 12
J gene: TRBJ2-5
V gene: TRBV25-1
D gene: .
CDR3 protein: ASSAAGSQETQY

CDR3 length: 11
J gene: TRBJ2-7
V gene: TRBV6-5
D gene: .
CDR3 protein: ASSRGFSYEQY

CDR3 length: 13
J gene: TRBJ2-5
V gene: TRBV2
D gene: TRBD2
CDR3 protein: ASGRLAVSRETQY